This record looks at one T cell receptor beta chain sequence and its context. Its matching antigen is unknown. The sample belongs to a study of CD8 T cells in Susac syndrome. Overall study results and limits: When the CD4+ T cell repertoires of patients with Susac syndrome were examined, they did not show any clonal expansion.

The recently defined diagnostic criteria for definite or probable disease were met by the Susac syndrome patients. RNA totalling about 0.5 to 1 ug underwent reverse transcription with random hexamers. The CDR3 of TCR beta was amplified by immunoSEQ multiplex PCR across 54 Vbeta and 13 Jbeta. From the immunoSEQ multiplex PCR reads, TCRdb called clonotypes with MiXCR, one entry per CDR3 protein. The repertoire holds about 150,000 distinct CDR3 sequences, 95% to 97% seen once, with about 0.13% in the top ten. V gave up 6 bases and J gave up 0 bases, with 12 bases separating them. CDR3 length: 15 amino acids. Germline CDR1 reads MNHEY; CDR2 reads SVGAGI.

Source material: CD4+ T cells from PBMCs. The clonotype was recovered from a human donor with Susac syndrome. The V and J genes are TRBV6-5 and TRBJ2-1; unclear D gene. The CDR3 bases are TGTGCCAGCAGCCTCACTCGGAGCTCCTACAATGAGCAGTTCTTC. Its protein is CASSLTRSSYNEQFF.